This entry lists 24 T cell receptor beta chains sequenced from one sample in a study of cytomegalovirus exposure and HLA in healthy donors. The PCR contained 60 Vbeta and 13 Jbeta primers. TCRdb's table, derived via immunoSEQ multiplex PCR, lists solely in-frame clones and lacks some. The table records 150,000 to 200,000 clones, 71% of them present only once. Specimen: PBMCs. The receptors come from a woman in her thirties in good health and CMV-seronegative.

The genes are TRBV4-3 and TRBJ1-3, with D tentatively TRBD1 (6 bases). Per germline, CDR1 LGHNA and CDR2 YSLEER. The CDR3 has 15 amino acids. V was clipped by 0 bases and J by 8 bases, with 14 bases between them. The CDR3 sequence is CASSQDRAGAYTIYF. CDR3 DNA sequence: TGCGCCAGCAGCCAAGACCGCGCAGGGGCGTACACCATATATTTT.

This clone was observed once. The chain uses TRBV7-9 and TRBJ1-2, with 7 bases lining up with TRBD1. The CDR3 runs to 15 residues. Germline assignment: CDR1 SEHNR and CDR2 FQNEAQ (reference sequence). V gave up 1 base and J gave up 4 bases; unmatched junction bases: 6. The CDR3: CASSLGAGGIYGYTF. Written as DNA, the CDR3 is TGTGCCAGCAGCTTAGGCGCAGGGGGTATCTATGGCTACACCTTC.

The chain couples TRBV6-4 to TRBJ2-1, with 8 bases aligning to TRBD2. V trimming: 2 bases; J trimming: 7 bases; junction bases outside the gene matches: 7. The germline V gene has CDR1 MRHNA and CDR2 SNTAGT. The CDR3 totals 15 residues. The CDR3 nucleotides are TGTGCCAGCAGTGACACCCGTGGGACTAGTAATGAGCAGTTCTTC. Its translation: CASSDTRGTSNEQFF.

The CDR3: CASSLGGQGTSPLHF. CDR3 nucleotides: TGTGCCAGCAGCTTAGGGGGACAGGGTACTTCACCCCTCCACTTT. The V call is TRBV7-9, the J call TRBJ1-6; 9 nucleotides match TRBD1. Germline values: CDR1 SEHNR, CDR2 FQNEAQ (reference sequence). This CDR3 has 15 residues. V was pared by 1 base and J by 9 bases, with 4 bases of the junction left unmatched.

V is TRBV11-1 and J is TRBJ2-1; 9 bases are a match to TRBD2. The germline CDR1 and CDR2 sequences are SGHAT and FQDESV (reference sequence). The ends lost 3 bases at V and 0 bases at J; junction bases unmatched: 3. The CDR3 sequence is 16 residues long. The CDR3 reads CASSFGAGGSYNEQFF. In DNA, the CDR3 is TGTGCCAGCAGCTTCGGAGCGGGAGGCTCCTACAATGAGCAGTTCTTC.

This rearrangement joins TRBV19 to TRBJ2-1; the match to TRBD1 covers 9 bases. Germline V gives CDR1 LNHDA, CDR2 SQIVND (reference sequence). The CDR3 extends over 13 amino acids. The trim removed 7 bases at V and 9 bases at J, leaving 7 bases unmatched. CDR3 sequence: CASIPDRGSEQFF. The CDR3 DNA reads as TGTGCCAGTATCCCGGACAGGGGTAGTGAGCAGTTCTTC.

This clone was seen a few times. The chain has TRBV6-6 and TRBJ1-2; D is unresolved. Looked up from germline, CDR1 is MNHNY and CDR2 is SVGAGI (reference sequence). V lost 6 bases, J lost 8 bases, and 19 bases lay in between. There are 14 residues in the CDR3. The CDR3, as DNA: TGTGCCAGCAGAAGGGCATCGGAGGGAGGAGGCTACACCTTC. This encodes CASRRASEGGGYTF.

This chain joins TRBV27 and TRBJ2-7; D is undetermined. From germline, CDR1 is MNHEY and CDR2 SMNVEV (reference sequence). The V end was cut by 5 bases, the J end by 3 bases, with 11 bases between. The CDR3 extends over 13 amino acids. CDR3: CASSPRQVYEQYF. The CDR3, as DNA: TGTGCCAGCAGTCCCAGACAAGTCTACGAGCAGTACTTC.

The chain combines TRBV5-1 with TRBJ2-1; 9 bases agree with TRBD2. The CDR3 extends over 16 amino acids. Per germline, CDR1 SGHRS and CDR2 YFSETQ. The V and J ends lost 1 base and 9 bases, in that order; junction bases with no gene match: 11. The CDR3 sequence is CASSLQIQRGAGEQFF. The CDR3, as DNA: TGCGCCAGCAGCTTGCAGATCCAGCGGGGGGCGGGTGAGCAGTTCTTC.

The V gene is TRBV9, the J gene TRBJ2-3; D is unclear. The germline gives CDR1 SGDLS, CDR2 YYNGEE. The CDR3 extends over 12 amino acids. V lost 0 bases and J lost 5, with 4 bases in between. CDR3: CASSVGLDTQYF. As DNA, the CDR3 is TGTGCCAGCAGCGTAGGACTAGATACGCAGTATTTT.

The chain uses TRBV11-2 and TRBJ2-1; 13 nucleotides match TRBD2. J lost 4 bases, V lost 5 bases, and 5 bases had no gene match. This CDR3 is built from 16 residues. Germline V gene lookup returns CDR1 SGHAT and CDR2 FQNNGV. The CDR3 here is CASSIGLAGAYNEQFF. The CDR3, as DNA: TGTGCCAGCAGCATTGGACTAGCGGGAGCTTACAATGAGCAGTTCTTC.

The V and J genes are TRBV28 and TRBJ1-6; tentatively, D is TRBD1 (5 bases). The V gene lost 6 bases and the J gene lost 10 bases, with 22 bases spanning the gap. The germline CDR1 and CDR2 sequences are MDHEN and SYDVKM. The CDR3 contains 16 residues. The CDR3 coding sequence is TGTGCCAGCAGCCCCCCCTGGACGGGGCGGGGATCACCCCTCCACTTT. This codes for CASSPPWTGRGSPLHF.

The V and J genes are TRBV10-3 and TRBJ1-2; 8 positions match TRBD1. The CDR3 extends over 14 amino acids. Germline V gene data show CDR1 as ENHRY and CDR2 as SYGVKD. Trimming removed 7 bases from V and 6 bases from J; junction bases left unmatched: 10. The CDR3 reads CAINIQGGVDGYTF. CDR3 DNA: TGTGCCATCAACATACAGGGGGGAGTCGATGGCTACACCTTC.

The chain combines TRBV6-4 with TRBJ2-1; D possibly corresponds to TRBD2 (6 bases). This CDR3 contains 16 residues. Germline CDR1 and CDR2: MRHNA and SNTAGT. The V end lost 5 bases, the J end lost 1 base, and 15 bases lay between the germline ends. The DNA for the CDR3 is TGTGCCAGCAGTCCTAGCGAAAGGCTGTCCTACAATGAGCAGTTCTTC. This encodes CASSPSERLSYNEQFF.

The chain couples TRBV5-3 to TRBJ1-5; D ambiguous. TRBV5-3 is given ORF status, its function remaining uncertain. There are 14 residues in the CDR3. V lost 3 bases and J lost 0, with 7 bases in between. The CDR3, as DNA: TGTGCCAGAAGCTCGTCGGGTAGCAATCAGCCCCAGCATTTT. This gives the protein CARSSSGSNQPQHF.

This chain joins TRBV30 and TRBJ2-7; TRBD1 matches 9 bases. There are 13 residues in the CDR3. Germline V gene lookup returns CDR1 GTSNPN and CDR2 SVGIG (reference sequence). V was clipped by 4 bases and J by 12 bases; unmatched bases: 13. This chain's CDR3 is CAWMPGQGDSSYF. CDR3 nucleotides: TGTGCCTGGATGCCGGGACAGGGCGACTCCTCGTACTTC.

This sequence joins TRBV4-3 and TRBJ2-3, with 12 bases identical to TRBD2. Germline CDR1 reads LGHNA; CDR2 reads YSLEER. The CDR3 totals 17 residues. V dropped 2 bases and J dropped 1; count of bases not matched to a gene: 4. The CDR3 sequence is CASSQSLAGGGTDTQYF. The DNA for the CDR3 is TGCGCCAGCAGCCAATCCCTAGCGGGGGGGGGCACAGATACGCAGTATTTT.

This clone occurred a few times. The chain recombines TRBV14 with TRBJ2-5; 7 bases map to TRBD1. This CDR3 contains 16 residues. Germline V gene data show CDR1 as SGHDN and CDR2 as FVKESK. V was pared by 1 base and J by 7 bases, with 12 bases of the junction left unmatched. This chain's CDR3 is CASSQVRGGDGGTQYF. The CDR3 region has the DNA TGTGCCAGCAGCCAAGTACGAGGGGGCGATGGTGGGACCCAGTACTTC.

The gene calls are TRBV5-6 and TRBJ2-1; 11 bases fit TRBD2. The CDR3 contains 17 residues. V dropped 0 bases and J dropped 4; count of bases not matched to a gene: 6. CDR1 is SGHDT, CDR2 YYEEEE, per germline. The CDR3 loop reads CASSLDTSGSLYNEQFF. The CDR3 DNA reads as TGTGCCAGCAGCTTGGACACTAGCGGGAGTCTGTACAATGAGCAGTTCTTC.

CDR3 sequence reads: CASSLSGTGDPDEQFF. In nucleotides, the CDR3 is TGTGCCAGCAGCCTCTCCGGGACAGGGGACCCGGATGAGCAGTTCTTC. The rearrangement joins TRBV5-6 to TRBJ2-1; 10 positions match TRBD1. Germline V gives CDR1 SGHDT, CDR2 YYEEEE. The CDR3 totals 16 residues. With 4 bases clipped from V and 8 bases from J, the junction kept 12 bases outside the gene matches.

The chain couples TRBV7-9 to TRBJ2-2; D is unclear. The CDR3 covers 13 residues. Trimming shortened V by 2 bases and J by 3 bases, and 4 bases separated the two germline ends. Germline V lookup: CDR1 SEHNR, CDR2 FQNEAQ (reference sequence). CDR3 in DNA: TGTGCCAGCAGCTTATTATACACCGGGGAGCTGTTTTTT. Translation gives CASSLLYTGELFF.

The chain has TRBV9 and TRBJ2-1, with TRBD2 matching 7 bases. Trimming removed 4 bases from V and 8 bases from J; junction bases left unmatched: 18. This CDR3 contains 17 residues. Germline CDR1 SGDLS, CDR2 YYNGEE. CDR3 in DNA: TGTGCCAGCAGCCCCGGACTAGACCCCTTTGTGGGCGATGAGCAGTTCTTC. Its protein is CASSPGLDPFVGDEQFF.

The chain is built from TRBV7-2 and TRBJ1-5; no clear D. V gave up 10 bases and J gave up 2 bases, with 15 bases separating them. The germline V gene has CDR1 SGHTA and CDR2 FQGNSA. The CDR3 runs to 14 residues. This chain's CDR3 is CAISLASGNQPQHF. The CDR3 DNA reads as TGTGCCATCTCCTTGGCTAGTGGCAATCAGCCCCAGCATTTT. Using reference TRBV7-2 and TRBJ1-5 for the parts outside the CDR3, the full variable domain is GAGVSQSPSNKVTEKGKDVELRCDPISGHTALYWYRQSLGQGLEFLIYFQGNSAPDKSGLPSDRFSAERTGGSVSTLTIQRTQQEDSAVYLCAISLASGNQPQHFGDGTRLSIL.

The chain combines TRBV7-2 with TRBJ2-2, with D possibly matching TRBD2 (8 bases). The CDR3 contains 16 residues. Germline V gene data show CDR1 as SGHTA and CDR2 as FQGNSA. Trimming stripped 7 bases from V and 5 bases from J, with 20 bases between. CDR3 loop: CASTNREGAGTGELFF. The CDR3 DNA is TGTGCCAGCACCAATCGGGAGGGGGCCGGGACCGGGGAGCTGTTTTTT. The full variable domain, in which reference TRBV7-2 and TRBJ2-2 provide the parts outside the CDR3, is GAGVSQSPSNKVTEKGKDVELRCDPISGHTALYWYRQSLGQGLEFLIYFQGNSAPDKSGLPSDRFSAERTGGSVSTLTIQRTQQEDSAVYLCASTNREGAGTGELFFGEGSRLTVL.